A selection of T cell receptor beta chains follows, all from one sample in a study of cytomegalovirus exposure and HLA in healthy donors. Measured with immunoSEQ multiplex PCR; TCRdb has only the in-frame clones, and not every one. The data hold 75,000 to 90,000 clones, with about 73% observed a single time. Sequencing used PBMCs. These receptors came from a middle-aged man in good health and CMV-seronegative. The CDR3 runs from the conserved cysteine through the conserved F or W. The D gene is left open where the match is weak. Clone size appears in some rows only: once, few, many, or a class for an expanded clone.

d_call j_call v_call clone_size cdr3_aa cdr3_nt
TRBD1 TRBJ2-3 TRBV29-1 . CSARQGANTQYF TGCAGCGCAAGACAGGGTGCGAATACGCAGTATTTT
TRBD2 TRBJ2-3 TRBV4-1 . CASRLAPGDDTDTQYF TGCGCCAGCAGACTAGCGCCCGGGGACGATACAGATACGCAGTATTTT
. TRBJ1-5 TRBV2 . CASSPGVQPQHF TGTGCCAGCAGTCCAGGGGTCCAGCCCCAGCATTTT
TRBD2 TRBJ2-1 TRBV11-2 . CAGASGGNEQFF TGTGCCGGAGCTAGCGGAGGGAATGAGCAGTTCTTC
. TRBJ1-2 TRBV7-2 once CASVWGTNYGYTF TGTGCCAGCGTCTGGGGCACCAACTATGGCTACACCTTC
. TRBJ1-2 TRBV19 few CASSILPLGVGDYGYTF TGTGCCAGTAGTATATTACCCCTCGGGGTAGGCGACTATGGCTACACCTTC
. TRBJ1-2 TRBV18 . CASSGGAYGYTF TGTGCCAGCTCAGGAGGGGCTTATGGCTACACCTTC
. TRBJ1-1 TRBV7-8 . CASSLPTRGLTEAFF TGTGCCAGCAGCTTACCGACCCGAGGGTTGACTGAAGCTTTCTTT
. TRBJ2-1 TRBV6-5 few CASSYGRNNEQFF TGTGCCAGCAGTTACGGGAGAAACAATGAGCAGTTCTTC
TRBD2 TRBJ2-5 TRBV10-3 . CATQSGLAGVGETQYF TGTGCCACCCAATCGGGACTAGCGGGAGTTGGAGAGACCCAGTACTTC
TRBD2 TRBJ2-1 TRBV9 . CASSVAGLGYNEQFF TGTGCCAGCAGCGTAGCGGGACTAGGTTACAATGAGCAGTTCTTC
TRBD2 TRBJ2-2 TRBV28 . CASGGPNTGELFF TGTGCGTCGGGGGGACCGAACACCGGGGAGCTGTTTTTT
TRBD1 TRBJ2-7 TRBV2 . CASGLLDRVSYEQYF TGTGCCAGCGGACTTTTGGACAGGGTCTCCTACGAGCAGTACTTC
TRBD1 TRBJ1-4 TRBV9 . CASSVGRGRSEKLFF TGTGCCAGCAGCGTAGGGAGGGGGCGGAGTGAAAAACTGTTTTTT
. TRBJ2-6 TRBV19 . CASSTLPGHRKHSGANVLTF TGTGCCAGTAGTACCCTACCGGGACATAGGAAGCACTCTGGGGCCAACGTCCTGACTTTC
. TRBJ2-7 TRBV10-2 . CASSESGVPTYEQYF TGCGCCAGCAGTGAGTCAGGAGTTCCTACCTACGAGCAGTACTTC
. TRBJ2-7 TRBV15 . CATSRDGRAYEQYF TGTGCCACCAGCAGAGATGGCAGGGCCTACGAGCAGTACTTC
. TRBJ1-6 TRBV5-1 . CASSLAFPGGSPLHF TGCGCCAGCAGCTTGGCCTTTCCGGGAGGATCACCCCTCCACTTT
TRBD1 TRBJ2-7 TRBV5-6 few CASSPYRGVGEQYF TGTGCCAGCAGCCCCTACAGGGGAGTGGGCGAGCAGTACTTC
. TRBJ1-5 TRBV28 . CASSLPGLNQPQHF TGTGCCAGCAGTTTACCGGGACTCAATCAGCCCCAGCATTTT
TRBD1 TRBJ1-2 TRBV18 . CASSLPGTATNYGYTF TGTGCCAGCTCACTACCCGGGACAGCAACTAACTATGGCTACACCTTC
. TRBJ2-5 TRBV20-1 . CSARNGTQYF TGCAGTGCTAGGAACGGGACCCAGTACTTC
. TRBJ2-7 TRBV18 . CASSPSQQVIDEQYF TGTGCCAGCTCACCATCGCAACAGGTTATCGACGAGCAGTACTTC
. TRBJ1-2 TRBV28 . CASSHRTVYGYTF TGTGCCAGCAGTCATAGAACAGTCTATGGCTACACCTTC
TRBD2 TRBJ2-7 TRBV5-1 . CASSLVLAGAGYEQYF TGCGCCAGCAGCTTGGTACTAGCGGGAGCTGGCTACGAGCAGTACTTC
TRBD2 TRBJ2-5 TRBV19 . CASSVFLAGSYQETQYF TGTGCCAGTAGTGTTTTCTTAGCGGGATCGTACCAAGAGACCCAGTACTTC
TRBD2 TRBJ2-7 TRBV28 . CASSLASGYEQYF TGTGCCAGCAGTTTAGCTAGCGGCTACGAGCAGTACTTC
TRBD1 TRBJ1-5 TRBV28 once CASSSPGGSQPQHF TGTGCCAGCAGTTCTCCAGGGGGGAGTCAGCCCCAGCATTTT
. TRBJ2-5 TRBV6-5 . CASSSTGNQETQYF TGTGCCAGCAGTTCGACAGGCAACCAAGAGACCCAGTACTTC
. TRBJ2-3 TRBV28 . CASSASGTDTQYF TGTGCCAGCAGTGCGAGTGGCACAGATACGCAGTATTTT
TRBD1 TRBJ1-6 TRBV30 . CAWSNRGSDSPLHF TGTGCCTGGAGTAACAGGGGGAGTGATTCACCCCTCCACTTT